This paragraph covers one T cell receptor (beta chain) sequence. As processed by the authors: Quantification of nucleated cells was approximated via reference gene primer amplification. TCRdb keeps only in-frame clones here, not all; method: immunoSEQ multiplex PCR. That table furnishes V, J and clone size, whereas the DNA furnished D and trimming. The repertoire includes 150,000 or so clones, around 90% of them detected once, and 5% sits in the top ten. Germline V gene data show CDR1 as MDHEN and CDR2 as SYDVKM. V lost 3 bases and J 6 bases, leaving 12 bases between the germline ends. The CDR3 consists of 14 residues. This entry belongs to a study of blood T cell repertoires in COVID-19. Study background: T cells, B-cell-depleted T cells, or PBMCs provided the cDNA or gDNA that served as material.

Sequenced: peripheral blood. This receptor was obtained from a human donor in a cohort sampled during active COVID-19. The chain employs TRBV28 and TRBJ2-1, with D tentatively TRBD1 (5 bases). The CDR3 protein is CASSFRQGLNEQFF. CDR3 coding DNA: TGTGCCAGCAGTTTTCGGCAGGGCCTCAATGAGCAGTTCTTC.